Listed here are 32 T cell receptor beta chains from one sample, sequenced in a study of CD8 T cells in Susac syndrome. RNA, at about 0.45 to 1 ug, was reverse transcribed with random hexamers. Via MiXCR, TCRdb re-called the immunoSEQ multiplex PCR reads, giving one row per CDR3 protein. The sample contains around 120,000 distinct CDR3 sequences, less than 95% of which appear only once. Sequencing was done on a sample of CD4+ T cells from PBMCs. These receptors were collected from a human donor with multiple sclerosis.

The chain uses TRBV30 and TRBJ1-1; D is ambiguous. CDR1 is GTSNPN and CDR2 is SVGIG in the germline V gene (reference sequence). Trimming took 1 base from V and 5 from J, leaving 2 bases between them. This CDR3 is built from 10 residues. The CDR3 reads CAWSGTEAFF. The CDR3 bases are TGTGCCTGGAGTGGTACTGAAGCTTTCTTT.

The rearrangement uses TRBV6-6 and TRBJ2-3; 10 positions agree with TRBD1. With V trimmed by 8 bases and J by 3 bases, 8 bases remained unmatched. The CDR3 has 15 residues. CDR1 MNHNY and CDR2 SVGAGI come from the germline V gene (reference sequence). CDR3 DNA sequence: TGTGCCAGCCGCCGGGACAGGGGAGGGACAGATACGCAGTATTTT. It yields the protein CASRRDRGGTDTQYF.

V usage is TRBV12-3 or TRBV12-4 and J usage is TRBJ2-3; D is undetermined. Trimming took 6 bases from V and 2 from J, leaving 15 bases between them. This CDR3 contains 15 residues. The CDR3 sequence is CASSPRQAFTDTQYF. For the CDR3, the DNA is TGTGCCAGCAGCCCCCGGCAGGCTTTCACAGATACGCAGTATTTT.

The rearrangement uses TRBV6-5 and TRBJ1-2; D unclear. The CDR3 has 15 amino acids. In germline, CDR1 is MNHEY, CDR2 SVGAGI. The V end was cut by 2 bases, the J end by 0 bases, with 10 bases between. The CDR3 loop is CASSYTFNPNYGYTF. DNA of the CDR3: TGTGCCAGCAGTTACACCTTCAACCCTAACTATGGCTACACCTTC.

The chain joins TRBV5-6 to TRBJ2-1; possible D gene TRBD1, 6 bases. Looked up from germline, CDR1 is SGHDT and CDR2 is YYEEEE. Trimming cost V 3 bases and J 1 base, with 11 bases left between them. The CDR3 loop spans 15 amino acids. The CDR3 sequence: CASSSGVGSYNEQFF. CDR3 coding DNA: TGTGCCAGCAGCTCAGGGGTGGGATCCTACAATGAGCAGTTCTTC.

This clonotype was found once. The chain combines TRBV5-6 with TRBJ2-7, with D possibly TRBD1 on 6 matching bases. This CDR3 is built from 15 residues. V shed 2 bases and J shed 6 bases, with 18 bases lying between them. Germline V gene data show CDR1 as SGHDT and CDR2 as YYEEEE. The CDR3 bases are TGTGCCAGCAGCTTCAGGGGAGTGCCCGTTCGCGAGCAGTACTTC. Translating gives CASSFRGVPVREQYF.

CDR3: CASSTPGFIGSENEQFF. CDR3 DNA sequence: TGTGCCAGCAGTACCCCCGGGTTTATCGGGAGTGAAAATGAGCAGTTCTTC. The V gene is TRBV27, the J gene TRBJ2-1; D is perhaps TRBD2 (6 bases). CDR1 and CDR2 from the germline V gene are MNHEY and SMNVEV (reference sequence). With 5 bases removed from V and 7 bases from J, the gap between germline ends came to 24 bases. CDR3 length: 17 amino acids.

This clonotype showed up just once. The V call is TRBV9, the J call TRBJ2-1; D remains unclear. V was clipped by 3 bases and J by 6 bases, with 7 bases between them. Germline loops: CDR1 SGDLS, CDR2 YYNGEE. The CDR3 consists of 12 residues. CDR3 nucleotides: TGTGCCAGCAGCGGGCGGATCAATGAGCAGTTCTTC. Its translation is CASSGRINEQFF.

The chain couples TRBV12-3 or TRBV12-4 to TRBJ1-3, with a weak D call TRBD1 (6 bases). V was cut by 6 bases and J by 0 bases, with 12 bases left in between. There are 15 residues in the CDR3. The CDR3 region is CASRRRGGSGNTIYF. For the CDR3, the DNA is TGTGCCAGCAGGAGACGAGGGGGCTCTGGAAACACCATATATTTT.

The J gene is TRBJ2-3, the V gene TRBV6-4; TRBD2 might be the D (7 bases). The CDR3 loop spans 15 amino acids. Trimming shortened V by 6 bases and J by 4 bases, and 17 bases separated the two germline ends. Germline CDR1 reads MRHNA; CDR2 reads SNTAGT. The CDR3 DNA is TGTGCCAGCAGAGCGCTAGGGGGGGAATCAGATACGCAGTATTTT. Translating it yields CASRALGGESDTQYF.

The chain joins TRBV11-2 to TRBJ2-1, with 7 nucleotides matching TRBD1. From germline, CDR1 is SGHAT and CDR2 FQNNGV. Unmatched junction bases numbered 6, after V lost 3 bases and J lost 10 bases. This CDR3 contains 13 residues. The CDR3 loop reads CASSFLTGDEQFF. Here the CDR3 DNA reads TGTGCCAGCAGCTTTTTAACAGGGGACGAGCAGTTCTTC.

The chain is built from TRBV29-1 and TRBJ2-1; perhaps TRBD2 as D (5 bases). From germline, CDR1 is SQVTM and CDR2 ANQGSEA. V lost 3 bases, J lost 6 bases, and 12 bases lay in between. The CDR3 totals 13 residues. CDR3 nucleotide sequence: TGCAGCGTTGACCACAAACGGGGCAATGAGCAGTTCTTC. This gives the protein CSVDHKRGNEQFF.

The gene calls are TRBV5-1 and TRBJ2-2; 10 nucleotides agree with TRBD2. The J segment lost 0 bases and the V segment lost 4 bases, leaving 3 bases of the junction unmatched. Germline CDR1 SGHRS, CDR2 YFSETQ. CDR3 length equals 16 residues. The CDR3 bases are TGCGCCAGCAGCAGCGGACTAGCGGCGAACACCGGGGAGCTGTTTTTT. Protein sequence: CASSSGLAANTGELFF.

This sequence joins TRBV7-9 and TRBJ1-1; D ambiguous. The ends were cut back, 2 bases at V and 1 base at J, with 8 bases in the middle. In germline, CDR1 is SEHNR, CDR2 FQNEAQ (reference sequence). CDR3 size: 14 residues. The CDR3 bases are TGTGCCAGCAGCTTATGGGCAGGGAACACTGAAGCTTTCTTT. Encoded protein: CASSLWAGNTEAFF. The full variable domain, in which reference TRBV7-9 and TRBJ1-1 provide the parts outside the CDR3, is DTGVSQNPRHKITKRGQNVTFRCDPISEHNRLYWYRQTLGQGPEFLTYFQNEAQLEKSRLLSDRFSAERPKGSFSTLEIQRTEQGDSAMYLCASSLWAGNTEAFFGQGTRLTVV.

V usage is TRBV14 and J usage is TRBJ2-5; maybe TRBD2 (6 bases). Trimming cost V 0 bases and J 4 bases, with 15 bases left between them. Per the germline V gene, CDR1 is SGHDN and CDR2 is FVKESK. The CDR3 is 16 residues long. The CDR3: CASSQDLPGAGETQYF. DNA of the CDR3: TGTGCCAGCAGCCAAGATCTCCCGGGAGCGGGAGAGACCCAGTACTTC.

CDR3 DNA sequence: TGTGCCAGCAGCGCCCAGGGGGCGACGGAGACCCAGTACTTC. As protein: CASSAQGATETQYF. This rearrangement joins TRBV5-4 to TRBJ2-5; 8 positions agree with TRBD1. CDR3 length: 14 amino acids. The V gene end was trimmed by 4 bases and the J gene end by 5 bases; junction bases not matched to a gene: 7. Germline values: CDR1 SGHNT, CDR2 YYREEE (reference sequence). Variable domain in full (rest from reference TRBV5-4 and TRBJ2-5): ETGVTQSPTHLIKTRGQQVTLRCSSQSGHNTVSWYQQALGQGPQFIFQYYREEENGRGNFPPRFSGLQFPNYSSELNVNALELDDSALYLCASSAQGATETQYFGPGTRLLVL.

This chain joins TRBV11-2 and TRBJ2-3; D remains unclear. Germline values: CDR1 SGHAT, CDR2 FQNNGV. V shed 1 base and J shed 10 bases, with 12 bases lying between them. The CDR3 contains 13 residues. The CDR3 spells CASSLVLDNPQYF. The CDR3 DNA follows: TGTGCCAGCAGCTTAGTGTTAGACAATCCGCAGTATTTT.

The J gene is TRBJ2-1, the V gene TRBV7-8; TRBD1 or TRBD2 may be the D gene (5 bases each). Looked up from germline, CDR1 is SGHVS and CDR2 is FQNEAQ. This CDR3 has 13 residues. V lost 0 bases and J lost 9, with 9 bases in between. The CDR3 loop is CASSLAGVIEQFF. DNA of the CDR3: TGTGCCAGCAGCTTAGCGGGGGTAATTGAGCAGTTCTTC.

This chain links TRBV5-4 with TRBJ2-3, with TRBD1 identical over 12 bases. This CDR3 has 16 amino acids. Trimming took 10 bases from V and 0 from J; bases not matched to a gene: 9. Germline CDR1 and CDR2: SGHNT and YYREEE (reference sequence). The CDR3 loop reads CASGTGGISSTDTQYF. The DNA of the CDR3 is TGTGCCTCGGGGACAGGGGGCATATCTAGCACAGATACGCAGTATTTT.

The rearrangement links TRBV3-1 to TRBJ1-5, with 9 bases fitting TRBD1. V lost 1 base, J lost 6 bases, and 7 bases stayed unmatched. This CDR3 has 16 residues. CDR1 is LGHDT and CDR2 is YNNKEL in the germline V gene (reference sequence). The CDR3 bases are TGTGCCAGCAGCCAAGCGGACAGGGGTATGGGTCAGCCCCAGCATTTT. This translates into CASSQADRGMGQPQHF. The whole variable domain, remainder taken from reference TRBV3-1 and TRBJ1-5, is DTAVSQTPKYLVTQMGNDKSIKCEQNLGHDTMYWYKQDSKKFLKIMFSYNNKELIINETVPNRFSPKSPDKAHLNLHINSLELGDSAVYFCASSQADRGMGQPQHFGDGTRLSIL.

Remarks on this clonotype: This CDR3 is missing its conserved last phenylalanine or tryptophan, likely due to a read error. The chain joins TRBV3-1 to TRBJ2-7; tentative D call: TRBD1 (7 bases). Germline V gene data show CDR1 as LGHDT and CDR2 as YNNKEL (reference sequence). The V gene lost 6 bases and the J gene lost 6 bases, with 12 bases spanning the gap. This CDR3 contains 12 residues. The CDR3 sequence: CASSRQGGEQYS. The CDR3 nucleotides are TGTGCCAGCAGTCGACAGGGAGGCGAGCAGTACTCC.

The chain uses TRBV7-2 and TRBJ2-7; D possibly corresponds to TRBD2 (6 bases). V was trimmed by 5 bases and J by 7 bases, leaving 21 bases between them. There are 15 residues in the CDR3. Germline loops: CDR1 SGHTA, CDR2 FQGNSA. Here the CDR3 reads CASSPHRDSTREQYF. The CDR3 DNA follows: TGTGCCAGCAGCCCACACCGGGACTCTACACGGGAGCAGTACTTC.

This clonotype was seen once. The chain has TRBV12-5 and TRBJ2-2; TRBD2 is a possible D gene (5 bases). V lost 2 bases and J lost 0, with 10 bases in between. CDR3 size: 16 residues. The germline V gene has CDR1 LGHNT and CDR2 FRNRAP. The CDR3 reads CASGLYPGSNTGELFF. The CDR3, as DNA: TGTGCTAGTGGTTTGTACCCGGGATCGAACACCGGGGAGCTGTTTTTT.

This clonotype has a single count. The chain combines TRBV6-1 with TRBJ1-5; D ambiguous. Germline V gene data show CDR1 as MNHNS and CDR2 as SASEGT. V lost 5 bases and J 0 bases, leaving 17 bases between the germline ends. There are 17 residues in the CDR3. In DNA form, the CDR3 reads TGTGCCAGCAGTCCGACGGGGATGAGTTATAGCAATCAGCCCCAGCATTTT. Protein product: CASSPTGMSYSNQPQHF.

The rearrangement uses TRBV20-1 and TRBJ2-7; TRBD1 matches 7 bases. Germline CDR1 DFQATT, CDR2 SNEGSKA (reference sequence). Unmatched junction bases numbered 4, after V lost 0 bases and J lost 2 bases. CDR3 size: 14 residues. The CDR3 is CSARDPGGTYEQYF. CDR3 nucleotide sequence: TGCAGTGCTAGAGACCCAGGGGGTACCTACGAGCAGTACTTC.

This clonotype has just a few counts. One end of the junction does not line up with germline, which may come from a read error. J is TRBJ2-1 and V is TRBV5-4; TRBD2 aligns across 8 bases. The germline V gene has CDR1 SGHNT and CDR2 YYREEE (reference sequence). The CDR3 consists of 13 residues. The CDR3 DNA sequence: TGTGCTAGCAGCTACCCGGGACTAGTTGTGGGATTCTTC. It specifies CASSYPGLVVGFF.

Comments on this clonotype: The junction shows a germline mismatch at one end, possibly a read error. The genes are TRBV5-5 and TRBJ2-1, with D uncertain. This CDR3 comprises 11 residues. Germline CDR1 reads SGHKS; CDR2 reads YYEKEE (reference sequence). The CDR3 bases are TGTGCCAGCAGCTCCGTCTGGCCGCCGTACTTC. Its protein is CASSSVWPPYF.

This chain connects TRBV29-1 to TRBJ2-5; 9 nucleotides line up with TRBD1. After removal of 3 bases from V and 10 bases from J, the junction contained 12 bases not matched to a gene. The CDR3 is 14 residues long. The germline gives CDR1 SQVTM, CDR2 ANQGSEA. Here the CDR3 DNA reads TGCAGCGTTGAGGGACAGGGTGGCGGTATGGGCCAGTACTTC. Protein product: CSVEGQGGGMGQYF.

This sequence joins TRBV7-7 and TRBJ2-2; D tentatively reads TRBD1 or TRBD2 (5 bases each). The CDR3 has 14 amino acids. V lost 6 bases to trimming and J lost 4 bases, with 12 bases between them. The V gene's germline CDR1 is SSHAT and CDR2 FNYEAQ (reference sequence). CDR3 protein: CASSNSGTTGELFF. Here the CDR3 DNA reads TGTGCCAGCAGTAATTCAGGGACCACCGGGGAGCTGTTTTTT.

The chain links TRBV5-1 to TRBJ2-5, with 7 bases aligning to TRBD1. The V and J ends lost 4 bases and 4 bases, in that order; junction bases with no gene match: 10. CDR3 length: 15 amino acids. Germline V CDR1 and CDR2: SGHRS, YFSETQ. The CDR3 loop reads CASSPRTGTPETQYF. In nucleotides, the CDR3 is TGCGCCAGCAGCCCCAGGACAGGCACCCCAGAGACCCAGTACTTC.

CDR3 nucleotides: TGTGCCAGCAGTTTTACAGGGGGGGGCACTGAAGCTTTCTTT. Translation: CASSFTGGGTEAFF. The genes are TRBV7-2 and TRBJ1-1, with 8 bases fitting TRBD1. The junction had 7 bases not matched to a gene; V was cut back by 6 bases and J by 4 bases. The CDR3 runs to 14 residues. Per the germline V gene, CDR1 is SGHTA and CDR2 is FQGNSA.

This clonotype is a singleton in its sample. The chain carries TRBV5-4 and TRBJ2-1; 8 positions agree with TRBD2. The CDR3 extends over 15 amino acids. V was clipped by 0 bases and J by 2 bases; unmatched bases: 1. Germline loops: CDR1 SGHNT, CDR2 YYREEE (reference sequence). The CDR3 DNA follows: TGTGCCAGCAGCTTGGTGCGGGGGGCCTACAATGAGCAGTTCTTC. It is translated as CASSLVRGAYNEQFF. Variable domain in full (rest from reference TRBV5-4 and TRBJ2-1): ETGVTQSPTHLIKTRGQQVTLRCSSQSGHNTVSWYQQALGQGPQFIFQYYREEENGRGNFPPRFSGLQFPNYSSELNVNALELDDSALYLCASSLVRGAYNEQFFGPGTRLTVL.